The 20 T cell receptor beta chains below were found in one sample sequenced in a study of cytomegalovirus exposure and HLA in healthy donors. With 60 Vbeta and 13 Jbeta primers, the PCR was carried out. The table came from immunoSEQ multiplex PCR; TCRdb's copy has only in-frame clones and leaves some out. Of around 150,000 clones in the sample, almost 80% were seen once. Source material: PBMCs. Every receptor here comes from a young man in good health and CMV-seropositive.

Here the CDR3 DNA reads TGTGCCAGCAGTTCTAGACTAGCGGGAGGTTCAGAGACCCAGTACTTC. Its protein product is CASSSRLAGGSETQYF. The chain employs TRBV28 and TRBJ2-5, with 13 bases lining up with TRBD2. In germline, CDR1 is MDHEN, CDR2 SYDVKM. Trimming removed 4 bases from V and 4 bases from J; junction bases left unmatched: 6. The CDR3 extends over 16 amino acids.

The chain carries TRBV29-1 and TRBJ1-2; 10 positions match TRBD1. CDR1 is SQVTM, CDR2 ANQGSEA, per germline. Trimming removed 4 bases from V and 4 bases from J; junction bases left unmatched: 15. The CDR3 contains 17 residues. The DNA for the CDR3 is TGCAGCGTTGGGGGTTGGGACAGGGGAGAAGGAGGCTATGGCTACACCTTC. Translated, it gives CSVGGWDRGEGGYGYTF.

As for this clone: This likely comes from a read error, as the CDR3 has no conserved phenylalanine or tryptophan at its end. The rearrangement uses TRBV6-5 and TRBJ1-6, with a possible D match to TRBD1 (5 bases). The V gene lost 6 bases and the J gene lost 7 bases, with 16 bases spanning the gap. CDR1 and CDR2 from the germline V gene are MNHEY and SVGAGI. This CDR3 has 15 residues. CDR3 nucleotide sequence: TGTGCCAGCAGACAAGAGACAGACCCCAATTCACCCCTCCACCTT. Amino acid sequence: CASRQETDPNSPLHL.

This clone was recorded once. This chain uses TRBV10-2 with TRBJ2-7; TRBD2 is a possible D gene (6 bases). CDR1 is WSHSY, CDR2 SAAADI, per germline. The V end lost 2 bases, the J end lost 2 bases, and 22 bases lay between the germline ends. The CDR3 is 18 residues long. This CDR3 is CASSEGPRLPGSAYEQYF. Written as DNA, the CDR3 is TGCGCCAGCAGTGAGGGACCTAGGCTCCCCGGGAGCGCCTACGAGCAGTACTTC.

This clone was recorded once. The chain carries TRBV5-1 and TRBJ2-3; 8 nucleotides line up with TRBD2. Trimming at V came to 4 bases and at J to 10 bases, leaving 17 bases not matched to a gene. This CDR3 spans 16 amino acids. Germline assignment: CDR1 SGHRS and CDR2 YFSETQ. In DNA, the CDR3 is TGCGCCAGCAGCCCCGGCAGGCCAGCGGGGGCGGGGTCGCAGTATTTT. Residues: CASSPGRPAGAGSQYF.

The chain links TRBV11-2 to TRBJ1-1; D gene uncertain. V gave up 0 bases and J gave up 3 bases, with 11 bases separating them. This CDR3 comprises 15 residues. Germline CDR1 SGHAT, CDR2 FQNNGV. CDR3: CASSLDLRGHTEAFF. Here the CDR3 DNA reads TGTGCCAGCAGCTTAGATCTGCGAGGGCACACTGAAGCTTTCTTT.

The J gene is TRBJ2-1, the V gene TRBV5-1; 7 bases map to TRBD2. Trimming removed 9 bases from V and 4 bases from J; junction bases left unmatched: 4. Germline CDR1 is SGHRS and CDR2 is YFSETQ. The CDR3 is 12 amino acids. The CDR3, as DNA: TGCGCCACCGGACTAGTGTACAATGAGCAGTTCTTC. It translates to CATGLVYNEQFF. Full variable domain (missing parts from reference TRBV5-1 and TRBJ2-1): KAGVTQTPRYLIKTRGQQVTLSCSPISGHRSVSWYQQTPGQGLQFLFEYFSETQRNKGNFPGRFSGRQFSNSRSEMNVSTLELGDSALYLCATGLVYNEQFFGPGTRLTVL.

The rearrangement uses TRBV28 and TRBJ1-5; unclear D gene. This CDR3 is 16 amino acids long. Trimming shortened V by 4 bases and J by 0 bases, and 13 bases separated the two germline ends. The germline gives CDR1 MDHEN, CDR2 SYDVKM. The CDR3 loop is CASSYGSVVSNQPQHF. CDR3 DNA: TGTGCCAGCAGTTACGGTTCGGTGGTTAGCAATCAGCCCCAGCATTTT.

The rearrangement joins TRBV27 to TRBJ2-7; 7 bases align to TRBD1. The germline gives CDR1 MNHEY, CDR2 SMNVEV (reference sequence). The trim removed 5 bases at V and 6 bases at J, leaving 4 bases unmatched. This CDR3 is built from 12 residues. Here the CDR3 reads CASSLTGSEQYF. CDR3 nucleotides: TGTGCCAGCAGTCTGACAGGGTCCGAGCAGTACTTC.

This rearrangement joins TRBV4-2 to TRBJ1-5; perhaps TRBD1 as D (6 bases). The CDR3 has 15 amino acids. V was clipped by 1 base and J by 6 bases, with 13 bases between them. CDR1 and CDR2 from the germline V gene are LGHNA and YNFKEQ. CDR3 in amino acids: CASSQGRARGQPQHF. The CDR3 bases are TGTGCCAGCAGCCAAGGAAGAGCCAGGGGTCAGCCCCAGCATTTT.

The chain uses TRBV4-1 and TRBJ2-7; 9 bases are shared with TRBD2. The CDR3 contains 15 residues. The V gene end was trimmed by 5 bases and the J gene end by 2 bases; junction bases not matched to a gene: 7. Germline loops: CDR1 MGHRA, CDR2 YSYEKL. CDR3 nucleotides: TGCGCCAGCAGCGAGGGACTAGCAAGTGCCTACGAGCAGTACTTC. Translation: CASSEGLASAYEQYF.

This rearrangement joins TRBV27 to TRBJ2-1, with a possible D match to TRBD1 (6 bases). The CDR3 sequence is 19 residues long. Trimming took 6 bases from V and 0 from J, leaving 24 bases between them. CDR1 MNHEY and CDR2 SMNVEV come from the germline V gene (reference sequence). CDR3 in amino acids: CASSPTLNRDRSSYNEQFF. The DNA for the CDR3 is TGTGCCAGCAGCCCCACCTTAAACAGGGACCGAAGCTCCTACAATGAGCAGTTCTTC.

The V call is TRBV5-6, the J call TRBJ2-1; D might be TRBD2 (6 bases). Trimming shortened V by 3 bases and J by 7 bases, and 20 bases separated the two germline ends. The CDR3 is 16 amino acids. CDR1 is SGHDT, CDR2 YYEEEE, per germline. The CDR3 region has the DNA TGTGCCAGCAGCTCCCCCGTGGTGGGGGGTCTGAATGAGCAGTTCTTC. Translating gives CASSSPVVGGLNEQFF.

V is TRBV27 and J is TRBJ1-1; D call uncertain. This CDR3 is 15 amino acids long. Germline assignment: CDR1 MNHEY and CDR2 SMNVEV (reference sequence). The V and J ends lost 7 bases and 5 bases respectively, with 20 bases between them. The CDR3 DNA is TGTGCCAGCATCGCGGAGCGGGGTATGGGGACTGAAGCTTTCTTT. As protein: CASIAERGMGTEAFF.

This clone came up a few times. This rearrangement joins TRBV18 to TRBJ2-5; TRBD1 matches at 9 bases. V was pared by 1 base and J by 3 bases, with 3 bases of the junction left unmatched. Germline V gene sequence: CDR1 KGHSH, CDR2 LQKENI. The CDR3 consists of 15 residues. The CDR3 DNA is TGTGCCAGCTCACCACGGGACAGGGTAAAAGAGACCCAGTACTTC. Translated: CASSPRDRVKETQYF.

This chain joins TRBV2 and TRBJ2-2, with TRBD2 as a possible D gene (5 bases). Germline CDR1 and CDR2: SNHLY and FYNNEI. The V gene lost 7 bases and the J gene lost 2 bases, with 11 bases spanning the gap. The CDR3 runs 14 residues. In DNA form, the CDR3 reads TGTGCCAGCATAGCGCAGACTAACACCGGGGAGCTGTTTTTT. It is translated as CASIAQTNTGELFF.

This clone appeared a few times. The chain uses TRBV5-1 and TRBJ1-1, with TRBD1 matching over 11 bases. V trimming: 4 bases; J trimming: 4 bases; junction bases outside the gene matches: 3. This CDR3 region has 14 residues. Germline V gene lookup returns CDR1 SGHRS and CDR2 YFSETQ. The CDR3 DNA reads TGCGCCAGCAGCGGGACAGGGGGTTTCACTGAAGCTTTCTTT. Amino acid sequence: CASSGTGGFTEAFF.

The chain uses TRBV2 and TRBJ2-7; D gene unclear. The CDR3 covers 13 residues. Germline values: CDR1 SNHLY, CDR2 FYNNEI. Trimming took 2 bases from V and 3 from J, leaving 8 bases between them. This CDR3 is CASSERESYEQYF. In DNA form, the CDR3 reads TGTGCCAGCAGTGAAAGAGAAAGCTACGAGCAGTACTTC.

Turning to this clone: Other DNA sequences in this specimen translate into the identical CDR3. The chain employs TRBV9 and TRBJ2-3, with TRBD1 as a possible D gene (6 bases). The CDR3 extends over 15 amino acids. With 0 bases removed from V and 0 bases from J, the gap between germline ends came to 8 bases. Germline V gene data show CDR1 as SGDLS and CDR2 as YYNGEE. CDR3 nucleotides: TGTGCCAGCAGCGTAGTAGGGGGTAGCACAGATACGCAGTATTTT. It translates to CASSVVGGSTDTQYF.

CDR3 nucleotide sequence: TGTGCCAGCAGTTCGCAGGGGAGAGAGACCCAGTACTTC. It translates to CASSSQGRETQYF. This chain links TRBV6-5 with TRBJ2-5; TRBD1 might be the D (6 bases). The CDR3 totals 13 residues. Between the trimmed V and J ends, which lost 4 bases and 4 bases, there was a span of 10 bases. Germline-derived CDR1 and CDR2 are MNHEY and SVGAGI.